The T cell receptor (beta chain) described here comes from a study of blood T cell repertoires in COVID-19. CDR1 MDHEN and CDR2 SYDVKM come from the germline V gene. The CDR3 loop spans 16 amino acids. Deletions cut 11 bases from V and 6 bases from J, with 26 bases between. Sequencing used immunoSEQ multiplex PCR; TCRdb keeps in-frame clones, though not all of them. Among roughly 40,000 clones, 85% to 95% were seen once, and the ten largest hold roughly 5.7%. The sample consisted of peripheral blood. The chain has TRBV28 and TRBJ1-5; a possible D gene is TRBD1 (6 bases). The receptor's source is a human donor in a cohort sampled during active COVID-19. The CDR3 DNA is TGTGCCGGGGGGGGAACAGGGAAAGGGACGGGTCAGCCCCAGCATTTT. Translating it yields CAGGGTGKGTGQPQHF.